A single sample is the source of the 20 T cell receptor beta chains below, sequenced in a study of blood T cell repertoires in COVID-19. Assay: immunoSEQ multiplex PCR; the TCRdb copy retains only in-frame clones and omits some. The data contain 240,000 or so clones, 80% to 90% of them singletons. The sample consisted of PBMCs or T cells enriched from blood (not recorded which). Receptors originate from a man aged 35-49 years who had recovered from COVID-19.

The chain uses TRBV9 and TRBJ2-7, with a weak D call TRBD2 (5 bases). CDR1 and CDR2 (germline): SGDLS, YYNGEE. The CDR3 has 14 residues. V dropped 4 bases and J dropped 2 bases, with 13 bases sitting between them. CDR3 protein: CASSSAPEAYEQYF. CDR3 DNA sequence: TGTGCCAGCAGCTCTGCCCCGGAGGCCTACGAGCAGTACTTC.

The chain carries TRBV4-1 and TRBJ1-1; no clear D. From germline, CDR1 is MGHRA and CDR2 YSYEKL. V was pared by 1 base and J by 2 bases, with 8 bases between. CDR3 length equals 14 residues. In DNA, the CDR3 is TGCGCCAGCAGCCAAGGAGATATCAACACTGAAGCTTTCTTT. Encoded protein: CASSQGDINTEAFF.

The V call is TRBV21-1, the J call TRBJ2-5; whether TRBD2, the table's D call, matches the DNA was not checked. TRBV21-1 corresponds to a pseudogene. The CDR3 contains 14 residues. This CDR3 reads CASSRRHREETQYF. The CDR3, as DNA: TGTGCCAGCAGCCGAAGGCACCGGGAAGAGACCCAGTACTTC.

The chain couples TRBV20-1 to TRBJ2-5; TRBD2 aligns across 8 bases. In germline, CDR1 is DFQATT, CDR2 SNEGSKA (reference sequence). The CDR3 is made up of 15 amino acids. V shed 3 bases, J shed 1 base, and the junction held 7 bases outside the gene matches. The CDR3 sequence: CSASSQRETQETQYF. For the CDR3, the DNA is TGCAGTGCTAGTTCTCAGCGGGAGACCCAAGAGACCCAGTACTTC.

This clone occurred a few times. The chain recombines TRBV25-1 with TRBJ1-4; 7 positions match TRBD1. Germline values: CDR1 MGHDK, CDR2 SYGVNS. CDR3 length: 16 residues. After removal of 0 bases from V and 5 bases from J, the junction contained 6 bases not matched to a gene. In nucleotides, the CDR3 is TGTGCCAGCAGTGAATATATAGGACAGGAGAATGAAAAACTGTTTTTT. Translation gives CASSEYIGQENEKLFF.

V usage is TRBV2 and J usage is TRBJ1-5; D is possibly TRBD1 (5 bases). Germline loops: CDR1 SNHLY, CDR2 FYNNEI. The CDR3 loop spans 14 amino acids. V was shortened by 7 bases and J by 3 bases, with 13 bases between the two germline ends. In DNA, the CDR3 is TGTGCCAGCAACTCCCCAGGGAACAATCAGCCCCAGCATTTT. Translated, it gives CASNSPGNNQPQHF.

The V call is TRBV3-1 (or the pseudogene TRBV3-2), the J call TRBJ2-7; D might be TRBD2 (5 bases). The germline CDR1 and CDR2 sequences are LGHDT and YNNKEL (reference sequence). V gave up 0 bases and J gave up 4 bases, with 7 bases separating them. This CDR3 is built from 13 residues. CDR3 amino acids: CASSQDWRYEQYF. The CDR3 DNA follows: TGTGCCAGCAGCCAAGATTGGAGGTACGAGCAGTACTTC.

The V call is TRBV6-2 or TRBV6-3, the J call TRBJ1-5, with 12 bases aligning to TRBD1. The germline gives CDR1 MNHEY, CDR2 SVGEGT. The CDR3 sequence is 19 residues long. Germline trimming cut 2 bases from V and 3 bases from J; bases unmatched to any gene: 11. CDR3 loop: CASSYVPGQGAWDNQPQHF. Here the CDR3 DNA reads TGTGCCAGCAGTTACGTGCCGGGACAGGGGGCCTGGGACAATCAGCCCCAGCATTTT.

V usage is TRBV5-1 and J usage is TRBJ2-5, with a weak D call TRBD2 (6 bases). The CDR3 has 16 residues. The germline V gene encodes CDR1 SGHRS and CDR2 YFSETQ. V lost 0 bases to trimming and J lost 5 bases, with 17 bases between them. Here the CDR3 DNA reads TGCGCCAGCAGCTTGGGACTAGAAATGAAATGGGAGACCCAGTACTTC. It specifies CASSLGLEMKWETQYF. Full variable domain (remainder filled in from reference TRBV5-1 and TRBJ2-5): KAGVTQTPRYLIKTRGQQVTLSCSPISGHRSVSWYQQTPGQGLQFLFEYFSETQRNKGNFPGRFSGRQFSNSRSEMNVSTLELGDSALYLCASSLGLEMKWETQYFGPGTRLLVL.

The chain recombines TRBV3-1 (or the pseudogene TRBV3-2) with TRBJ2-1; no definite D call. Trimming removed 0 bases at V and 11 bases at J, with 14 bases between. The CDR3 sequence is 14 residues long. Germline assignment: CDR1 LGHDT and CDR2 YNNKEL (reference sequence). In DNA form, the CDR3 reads TGTGCCAGCAGCCAAGATTGGCGGAGCGCCCAGCAGTTCTTC. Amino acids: CASSQDWRSAQQFF.

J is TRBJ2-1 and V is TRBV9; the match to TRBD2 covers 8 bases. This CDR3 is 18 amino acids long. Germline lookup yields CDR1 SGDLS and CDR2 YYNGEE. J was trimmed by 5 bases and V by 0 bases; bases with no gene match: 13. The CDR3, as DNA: TGTGCCAGCAGCGTAGAGGGTAGCGGGATCCTCCGGGACAATGAGCAGTTCTTC. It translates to CASSVEGSGILRDNEQFF.

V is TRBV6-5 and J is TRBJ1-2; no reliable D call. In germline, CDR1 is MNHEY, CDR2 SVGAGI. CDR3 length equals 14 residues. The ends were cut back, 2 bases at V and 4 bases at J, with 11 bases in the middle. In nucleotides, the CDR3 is TGTGCCAGCAGTTACGATCGGGTTAGCTATGGCTACACCTTC. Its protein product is CASSYDRVSYGYTF.

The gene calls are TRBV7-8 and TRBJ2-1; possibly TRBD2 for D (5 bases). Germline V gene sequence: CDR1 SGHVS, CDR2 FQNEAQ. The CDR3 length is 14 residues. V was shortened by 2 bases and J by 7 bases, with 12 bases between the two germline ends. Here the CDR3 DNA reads TGTGCCAGCAGCTTACTACTAGGTAGTAATGAGCAGTTCTTC. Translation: CASSLLLGSNEQFF.

The CDR3 bases are TGTGCCACCAGTTCCCGCGCGGGAGGTCTTGGCGGGGAGCTGTTTTTT. The encoded protein is CATSSRAGGLGGELFF. The rearrangement uses TRBV24-1 and TRBJ2-2, with TRBD2 matching 8 bases. The length of the CDR3 is 16 residues. Trimming removed 6 bases from V and 7 bases from J; junction bases left unmatched: 12. Looked up from germline, CDR1 is KGHDR and CDR2 is SFDVKD.

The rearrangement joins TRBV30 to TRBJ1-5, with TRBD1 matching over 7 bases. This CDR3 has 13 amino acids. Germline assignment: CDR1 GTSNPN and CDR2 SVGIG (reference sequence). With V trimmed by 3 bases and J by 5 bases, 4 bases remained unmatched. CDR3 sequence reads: CAWSLTGDQPQHF. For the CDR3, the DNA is TGTGCCTGGAGCCTAACAGGGGATCAGCCCCAGCATTTT.

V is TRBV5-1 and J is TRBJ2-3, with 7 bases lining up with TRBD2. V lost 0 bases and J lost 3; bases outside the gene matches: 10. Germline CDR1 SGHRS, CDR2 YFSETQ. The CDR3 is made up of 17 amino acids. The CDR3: CASSLDPLLANTDTQYF. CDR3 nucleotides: TGCGCCAGCAGCTTGGACCCACTACTAGCGAATACAGATACGCAGTATTTT.

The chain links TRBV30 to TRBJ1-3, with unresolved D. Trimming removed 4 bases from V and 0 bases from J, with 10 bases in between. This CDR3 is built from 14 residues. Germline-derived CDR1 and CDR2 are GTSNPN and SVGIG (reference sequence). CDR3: CAWTPGSSGNTIYF. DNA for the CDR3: TGTGCCTGGACCCCGGGGTCCTCTGGAAACACCATATATTTT.

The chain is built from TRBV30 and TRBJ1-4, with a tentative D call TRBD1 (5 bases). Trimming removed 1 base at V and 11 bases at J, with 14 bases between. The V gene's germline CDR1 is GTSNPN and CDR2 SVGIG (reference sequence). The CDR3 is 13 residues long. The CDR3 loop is CAWSAPGLGKLFF. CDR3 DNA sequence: TGTGCCTGGAGTGCCCCAGGGTTGGGGAAACTGTTTTTT.

CDR3 sequence (DNA): TGTGCCAGCAGCTTGGGGGCGTTTAGTAATGAAAAACTGTTTTTT. This sequence encodes CASSLGAFSNEKLFF. The rearrangement uses TRBV11-3 and TRBJ1-4, with D perhaps TRBD1 (6 bases). The V end was cut by 3 bases, the J end by 4 bases, with 12 bases between. Germline loops: CDR1 SGHNT, CDR2 YENEEA. The CDR3 totals 15 residues.

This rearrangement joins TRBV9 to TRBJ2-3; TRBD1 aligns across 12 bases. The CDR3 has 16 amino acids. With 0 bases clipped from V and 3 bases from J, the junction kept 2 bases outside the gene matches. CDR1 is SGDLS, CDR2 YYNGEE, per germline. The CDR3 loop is CASSVAGQGATDTQYF. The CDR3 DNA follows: TGTGCCAGCAGCGTAGCGGGACAGGGGGCGACAGATACGCAGTATTTT.